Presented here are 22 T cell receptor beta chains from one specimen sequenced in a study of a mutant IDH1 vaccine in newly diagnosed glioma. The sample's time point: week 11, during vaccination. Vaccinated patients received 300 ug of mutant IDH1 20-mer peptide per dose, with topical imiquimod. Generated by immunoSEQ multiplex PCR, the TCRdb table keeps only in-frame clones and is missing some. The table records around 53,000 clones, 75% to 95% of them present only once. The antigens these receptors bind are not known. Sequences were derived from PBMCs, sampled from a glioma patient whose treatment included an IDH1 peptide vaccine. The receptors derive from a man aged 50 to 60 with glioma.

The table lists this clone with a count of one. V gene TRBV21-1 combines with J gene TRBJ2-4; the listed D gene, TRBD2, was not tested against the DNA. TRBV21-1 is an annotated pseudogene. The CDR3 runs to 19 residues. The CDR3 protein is CASTHGLAGGLGAKNIQYF. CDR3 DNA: TGTGCCAGCACCCACGGACTAGCGGGGGGTTTGGGCGCTAAAAACATTCAGTACTTC.

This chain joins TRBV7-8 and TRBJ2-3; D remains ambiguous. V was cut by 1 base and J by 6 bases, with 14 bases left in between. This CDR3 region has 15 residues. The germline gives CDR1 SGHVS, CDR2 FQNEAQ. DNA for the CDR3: TGTGCCAGCAGCTTAGTGTCTCTCCTCGGGGATACGCAGTATTTT. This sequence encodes CASSLVSLLGDTQYF.

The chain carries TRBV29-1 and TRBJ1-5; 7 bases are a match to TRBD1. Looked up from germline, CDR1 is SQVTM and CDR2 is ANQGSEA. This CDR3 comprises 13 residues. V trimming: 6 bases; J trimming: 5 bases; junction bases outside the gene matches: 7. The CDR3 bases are TGCAGCGTGGCGGGACAGATCGATCAGCCCCAGCATTTT. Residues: CSVAGQIDQPQHF.

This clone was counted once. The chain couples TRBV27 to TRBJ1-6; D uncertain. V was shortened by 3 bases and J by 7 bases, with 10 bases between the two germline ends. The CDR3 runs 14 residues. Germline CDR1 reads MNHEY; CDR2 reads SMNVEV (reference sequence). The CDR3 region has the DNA TGTGCCAGCAGTTTTCACAGTGCCAATTCACCCCTCCACTTT. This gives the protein CASSFHSANSPLHF.

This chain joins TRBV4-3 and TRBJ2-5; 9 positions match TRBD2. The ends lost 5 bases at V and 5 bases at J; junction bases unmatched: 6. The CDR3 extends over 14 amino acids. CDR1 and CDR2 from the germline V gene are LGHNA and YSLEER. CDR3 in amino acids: CASSSREGGETQYF. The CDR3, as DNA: TGCGCCAGCAGCTCGCGGGAGGGGGGGGAGACCCAGTACTTC.

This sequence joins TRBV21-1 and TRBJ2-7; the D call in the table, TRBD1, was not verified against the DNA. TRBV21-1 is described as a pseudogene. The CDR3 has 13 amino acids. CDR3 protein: CASSPGEPYEQYF. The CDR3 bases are TGTGCCAGCAGTCCAGGGGAACCTTACGAGCAGTACTTC.

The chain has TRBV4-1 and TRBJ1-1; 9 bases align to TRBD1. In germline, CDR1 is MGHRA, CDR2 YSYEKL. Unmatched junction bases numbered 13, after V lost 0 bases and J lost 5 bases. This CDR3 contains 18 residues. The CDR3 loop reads CASSQEPPFRDRDTEAFF. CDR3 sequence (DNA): TGCGCCAGCAGCCAAGAGCCCCCGTTCCGGGACAGGGATACTGAAGCTTTCTTT.

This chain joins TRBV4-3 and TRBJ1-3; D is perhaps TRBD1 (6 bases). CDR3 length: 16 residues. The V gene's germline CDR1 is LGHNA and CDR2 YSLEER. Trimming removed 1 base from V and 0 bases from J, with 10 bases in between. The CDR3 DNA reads TGCGCCAGCAGCCAAGCCCCGACAGGCTCTGGAAACACCATATATTTT. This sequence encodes CASSQAPTGSGNTIYF.

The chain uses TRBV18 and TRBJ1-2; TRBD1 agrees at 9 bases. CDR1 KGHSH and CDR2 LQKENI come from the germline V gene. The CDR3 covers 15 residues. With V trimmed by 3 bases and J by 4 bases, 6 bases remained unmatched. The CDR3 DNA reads TGTGCCAGCTCACCGCGGACAGGGGTGATCTATGGCTACACCTTC. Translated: CASSPRTGVIYGYTF. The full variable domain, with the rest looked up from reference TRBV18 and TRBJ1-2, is NAGVMQNPRHLVRRRGQEARLRCSPMKGHSHVYWYRQLPEEGLKFMVYLQKENIIDESGMPKERFSAEFPKEGPSILRIQQVVRGDSAAYFCASSPRTGVIYGYTFGSGTRLTVV.

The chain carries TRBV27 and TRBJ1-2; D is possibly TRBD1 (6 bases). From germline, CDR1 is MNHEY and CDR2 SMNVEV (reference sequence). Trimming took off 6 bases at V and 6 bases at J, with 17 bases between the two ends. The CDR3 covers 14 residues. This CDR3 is CASRPDGGGNGYTF. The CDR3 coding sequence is TGTGCCAGCAGGCCGGACGGGGGCGGTAATGGCTACACCTTC.

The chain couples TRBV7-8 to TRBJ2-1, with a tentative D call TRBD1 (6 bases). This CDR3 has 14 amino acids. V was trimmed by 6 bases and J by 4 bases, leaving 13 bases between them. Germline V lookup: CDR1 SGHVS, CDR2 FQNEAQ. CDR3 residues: CASRGAPGYNEQFF. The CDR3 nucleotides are TGTGCCAGCAGGGGGGCCCCTGGTTACAATGAGCAGTTCTTC.

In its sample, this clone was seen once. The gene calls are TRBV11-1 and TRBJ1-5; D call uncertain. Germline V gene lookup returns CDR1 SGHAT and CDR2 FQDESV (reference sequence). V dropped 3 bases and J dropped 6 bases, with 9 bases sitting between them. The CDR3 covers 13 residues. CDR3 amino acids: CASSLDLRQPQHF. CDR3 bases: TGTGCCAGCAGCTTGGATCTACGTCAGCCCCAGCATTTT.

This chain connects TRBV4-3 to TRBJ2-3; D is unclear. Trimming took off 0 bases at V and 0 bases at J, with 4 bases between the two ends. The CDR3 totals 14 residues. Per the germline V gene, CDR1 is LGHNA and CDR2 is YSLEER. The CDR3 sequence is CASSQEQSTDTQYF. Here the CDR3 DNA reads TGCGCCAGCAGCCAAGAACAGAGCACAGATACGCAGTATTTT.

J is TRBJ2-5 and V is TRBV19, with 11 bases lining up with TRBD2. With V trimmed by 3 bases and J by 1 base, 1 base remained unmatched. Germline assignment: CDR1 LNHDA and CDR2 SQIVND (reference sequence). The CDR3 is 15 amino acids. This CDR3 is CASSITSGSQETQYF. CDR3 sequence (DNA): TGTGCCAGTAGTATTACTAGCGGGAGCCAAGAGACCCAGTACTTC.

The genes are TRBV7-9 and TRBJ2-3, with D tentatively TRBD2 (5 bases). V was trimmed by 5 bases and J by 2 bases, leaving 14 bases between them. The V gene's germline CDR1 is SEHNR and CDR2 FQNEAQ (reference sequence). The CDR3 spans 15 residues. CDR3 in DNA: TGTGCCAGCAGCCAATACCGGGGAAACACAGATACGCAGTATTTT. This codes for CASSQYRGNTDTQYF.

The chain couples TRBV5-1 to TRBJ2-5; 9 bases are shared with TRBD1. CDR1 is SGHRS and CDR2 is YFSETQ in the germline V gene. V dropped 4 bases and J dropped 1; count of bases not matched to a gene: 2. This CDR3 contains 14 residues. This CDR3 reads CASSQGQGQETQYF. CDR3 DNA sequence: TGCGCCAGCAGCCAGGGACAGGGCCAAGAGACCCAGTACTTC.

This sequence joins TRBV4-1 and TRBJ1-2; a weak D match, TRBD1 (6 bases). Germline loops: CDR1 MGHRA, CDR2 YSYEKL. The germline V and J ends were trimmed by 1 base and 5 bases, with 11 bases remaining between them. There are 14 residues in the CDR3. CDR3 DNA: TGCGCCAGCAGCCAAGTGTGGGGGCTGTATGGCTACACCTTC. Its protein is CASSQVWGLYGYTF.

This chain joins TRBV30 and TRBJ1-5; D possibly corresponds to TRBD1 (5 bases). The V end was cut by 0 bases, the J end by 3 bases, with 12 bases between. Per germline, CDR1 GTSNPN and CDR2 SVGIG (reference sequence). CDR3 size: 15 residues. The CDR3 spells CAWSVGAGTNQPQHF. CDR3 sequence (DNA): TGTGCCTGGAGTGTAGGGGCAGGAACCAATCAGCCCCAGCATTTT. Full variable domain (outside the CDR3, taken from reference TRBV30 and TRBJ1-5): SQTIHQWPATLVQPVGSPLSLECTVEGTSNPNLYWYRQAAGRGLQLLFYSVGIGQISSEVPQNLSASRPQDRQFILSSKKLLLSDSGFYLCAWSVGAGTNQPQHFGDGTRLSIL.

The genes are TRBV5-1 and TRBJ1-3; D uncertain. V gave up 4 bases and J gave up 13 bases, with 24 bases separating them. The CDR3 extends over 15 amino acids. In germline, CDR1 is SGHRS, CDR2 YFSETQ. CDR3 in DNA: TGCGCCAGCAGCCGGACGGCCGCGTATGGGTCCTCAATATATTTT. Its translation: CASSRTAAYGSSIYF. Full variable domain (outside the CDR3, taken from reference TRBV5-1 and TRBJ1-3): KAGVTQTPRYLIKTRGQQVTLSCSPISGHRSVSWYQQTPGQGLQFLFEYFSETQRNKGNFPGRFSGRQFSNSRSEMNVSTLELGDSALYLCASSRTAAYGSSIYFGEGSWLTVV.

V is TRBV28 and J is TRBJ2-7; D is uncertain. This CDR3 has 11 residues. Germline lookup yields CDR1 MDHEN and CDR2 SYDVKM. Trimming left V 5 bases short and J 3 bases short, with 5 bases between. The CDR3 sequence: CASSLYYEQYF. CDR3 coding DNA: TGTGCCAGCAGTCTATACTACGAGCAGTACTTC.

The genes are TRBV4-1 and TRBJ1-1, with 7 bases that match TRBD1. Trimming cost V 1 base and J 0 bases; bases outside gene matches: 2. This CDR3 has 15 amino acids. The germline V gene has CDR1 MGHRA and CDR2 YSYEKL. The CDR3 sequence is CASSQGQGLNTEAFF. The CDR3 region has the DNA TGCGCCAGCAGCCAAGGACAGGGTTTGAACACTGAAGCTTTCTTT.

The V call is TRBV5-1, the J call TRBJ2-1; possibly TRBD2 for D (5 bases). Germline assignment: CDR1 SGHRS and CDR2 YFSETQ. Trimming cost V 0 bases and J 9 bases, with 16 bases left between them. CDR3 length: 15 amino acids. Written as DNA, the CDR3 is TGCGCCAGCAGCTTGGGAGAAGGGCTTCGGGGTGAGCAGTTCTTC. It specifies CASSLGEGLRGEQFF. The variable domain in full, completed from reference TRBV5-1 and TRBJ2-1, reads KAGVTQTPRYLIKTRGQQVTLSCSPISGHRSVSWYQQTPGQGLQFLFEYFSETQRNKGNFPGRFSGRQFSNSRSEMNVSTLELGDSALYLCASSLGEGLRGEQFFGPGTRLTVL.